A selection of T cell receptor beta chains follows, all from one sample in a study of shared clonotypes between healthy human individuals. The repertoire was sequenced with immunoSEQ multiplex PCR; TCRdb's copy has only in-frame clones and lacks some. The data show roughly 1,000,000 clones, around 78% seen once. Material: memory CD4+ T cells from PBMCs. These receptors originate from a man younger than 35 in good health. Some clones in this sample may be carry-over from other donors' samples. Each CDR3 is given with its conserved first and last residue. The D gene is left open where the match is weak. Some rows mark clone size as missing; the rest say once, few, many or name a class of expanded clone.

-,TRBV18,-,TRBJ1-3,CASSPGQGGNTIYF,TGTGCCAGCTCACCGGGGCAGGGCGGAAACACCATATATTTT
-,TRBV28,TRBD1,TRBJ1-2,CASSHDPGGAGYTF,TGTGCCAGCAGTCACGACCCAGGGGGCGCTGGCTACACCTTC
-,TRBV27,-,TRBJ2-7,CASSKRVPGQGPSYEQYF,TGTGCCAGCAGTAAAAGAGTACCGGGACAAGGGCCCTCCTACGAGCAGTACTTC
many,TRBV6-6,TRBD1,TRBJ2-3,CASSPPEGGGTDTQYF,TGTGCCAGCAGTCCCCCAGAAGGGGGCGGCACAGATACGCAGTATTTT
-,TRBV27,-,TRBJ1-2,CASSRFQGDGYTF,TGTGCCAGCAGTCGTTTCCAGGGTGATGGCTACACCTTC
-,TRBV25-1,-,TRBJ1-4,CASSLGANEKLFF,TGTGCCAGCAGTTTGGGGGCTAATGAAAAACTGTTTTTT
-,TRBV6-4,-,TRBJ1-2,CASSDRPGAGGYTF,TGTGCCAGCAGTGACCGACCAGGGGCGGGTGGCTACACCTTC
many,TRBV2,-,TRBJ2-7,CASSGRPDSYEQYF,TGTGCCAGCAGTGGCAGACCGGACAGCTACGAGCAGTACTTC
-,TRBV5-1,TRBD2,TRBJ2-1,CASSLEWGGSPEQFF,TGCGCCAGCAGCTTGGAGTGGGGCGGGAGTCCTGAGCAGTTCTTC
-,TRBV18,-,TRBJ1-3,CASSPLDNSGNTIYF,TGTGCCAGCTCACCCTTGGACAACTCTGGAAACACCATATATTTT
-,TRBV5-1,TRBD1,TRBJ2-7,CASSVTGPSLNEQYF,TGCGCCAGCAGCGTGACAGGGCCCTCTCTCAACGAGCAGTACTTC
-,TRBV6-5,TRBD2,TRBJ2-1,CASSYGGSKYNEQFF,TGTGCCAGCAGTTACGGCGGGAGCAAGTACAATGAGCAGTTCTTC
-,TRBV9,-,TRBJ2-7,CASSAELGAREQYF,TGTGCCAGCAGCGCCGAGCTCGGGGCTCGGGAGCAGTACTTC
-,TRBV9,-,TRBJ2-7,CASSGTASHYEQYF,TGTGCCAGCAGCGGGACAGCCTCACACTACGAGCAGTACTTC
-,TRBV30,TRBD2,TRBJ2-3,CAWTPGLAGEADTQYF,TGTGCCTGGACCCCCGGACTAGCGGGAGAGGCAGATACGCAGTATTTT
-,TRBV30,-,TRBJ2-7,CAWSAASYEQYF,TGTGCCTGGAGTGCCGCCTCCTACGAGCAGTACTTC
-,TRBV7-2,TRBD1,TRBJ1-5,CASSYETGPRQPQHF,TGTGCCAGCAGCTATGAGACAGGGCCGCGACAGCCCCAGCATTTT
-,TRBV6-5,-,TRBJ2-1,CASNPTRTHYNEQFF,TGTGCCAGCAACCCTACTCGGACCCACTACAATGAGCAGTTCTTC
-,TRBV7-9,-,TRBJ2-2,CASSLTWTMGAGELFF,TGTGCCAGCAGCTTAACTTGGACCATGGGGGCCGGGGAGCTGTTTTTT
once,TRBV6-6,-,TRBJ1-4,CASSRSGGEKLFF,TGTGCCAGCAGTAGATCTGGGGGGGAAAAACTGTTTTTT
few,TRBV30,-,TRBJ1-2,CAWSASDYGYTF,TGTGCCTGGAGTGCGAGCGATTATGGCTACACCTTC
-,TRBV19,-,TRBJ1-1,CATSRRVLGDTEAFF,TGTGCCACCTCAAGGCGCGTACTAGGGGACACTGAAGCTTTCTTT
once,TRBV28,TRBD2,TRBJ2-7,CASSTILAGAEGEQYF,TGTGCCAGCAGCACCATCCTAGCGGGAGCGGAGGGCGAGCAGTACTTC
-,TRBV2,-,TRBJ1-5,CASSVRAPPDNQPQHF,TGTGCCAGCAGTGTCCGGGCCCCTCCCGACAATCAGCCCCAGCATTTT
-,TRBV5-1,TRBD1,TRBJ2-5,CASSLMPGGQETQYF,TGCGCCAGCAGCTTAATGCCAGGGGGCCAAGAGACCCAGTACTTC
few,TRBV28,-,TRBJ1-2,CASNRDLRGYTF,TGTGCCAGCAACAGGGATTTGCGGGGCTACACCTTC
few,TRBV7-9,-,TRBJ2-7,CASSFSLDEQYF,TGTGCCAGCAGCTTTTCCCTGGACGAGCAGTACTTC
-,TRBV2,-,TRBJ1-2,CASSERSLTGTF,TGTGCCAGCAGTGAACGATCCCTGACGGGTACCTTC
once,TRBV7-2,TRBD1,TRBJ1-3,CASSLASGTGSGNTIYF,TGTGCCAGCAGCTTAGCGTCCGGGACAGGGTCTGGAAACACCATATATTTT
-,TRBV28,-,TRBJ1-5,CASTRWGGSSNQPQHF,TGTGCCAGCACCCGCTGGGGAGGTTCCAGCAATCAGCCCCAGCATTTT
-,TRBV7-3,TRBD2,TRBJ2-1,CASSPGGRSTYNEQFF,TGTGCCAGCAGCCCGGGGGGGCGGAGCACCTACAATGAGCAGTTCTTC
few,TRBV6-5,-,TRBJ1-5,CASSAGTSSVQPQHF,TGTGCCAGCAGTGCCGGGACCTCATCGGTGCAGCCCCAGCATTTT
many,TRBV11-2,-,TRBJ2-5,CASSTGDTYQETQYF,TGTGCCAGCAGCACAGGAGACACATACCAAGAGACCCAGTACTTC
few,TRBV12-5,TRBD1,TRBJ2-5,CASAETGALEGTQYF,TGTGCTAGTGCTGAGACAGGGGCCCTGGAGGGGACCCAGTACTTC
-,TRBV6-5,-,TRBJ2-3,CASSYGLARVDTQYF,TGTGCCAGCAGTTACGGGCTAGCGAGAGTTGATACGCAGTATTTT
-,TRBV11-2,TRBD2,TRBJ2-1,CASSLEIAGGSRGEQFF,TGTGCCAGCAGCTTAGAGATAGCGGGAGGGTCAAGGGGTGAGCAGTTCTTC
-,TRBV5-5,-,TRBJ2-3,CASSPRGREASDTQYF,TGTGCCAGCAGCCCCAGGGGGCGGGAGGCTTCCGATACGCAGTATTTT
many,TRBV28,-,TRBJ2-3,CASSLMAGNTQYF,TGTGCCAGCAGTTTAATGGCAGGGAATACGCAGTATTTT